This record looks at one TCR beta chain sequence and its context. This CDR3 comprises 16 residues. J was trimmed by 7 bases and V by 0 bases; bases with no gene match: 11. Germline values: CDR1 SGHNT, CDR2 YYREEE (reference sequence). The entry originates in a study of cytomegalovirus exposure and HLA in healthy donors. 13 Jbeta primers and 60 Vbeta primers were used for the PCR. Assay used: immunoSEQ multiplex PCR; TCRdb lists only in-frame clones, some missing. The repertoire holds about 150,000 clones, with about three quarters as singletons. V gene TRBV5-4 combines with J gene TRBJ2-7, with 9 bases fitting TRBD2. The sequenced material came from PBMCs. This TCR derives from a man under 40 in good health and CMV-seropositive. The DNA for the CDR3 is TGTGCCAGCAGCTTGGATTGGAGCGGGAGGCCGGGGGAGCAGTACTTC. This translates into CASSLDWSGRPGEQYF.